This T cell receptor (beta chain) came from a study of identical twins. TCRdb reprocessed the 5' RACE reads via MiXCR and lists one record per CDR3 protein. The sample lists about 720,000 distinct CDR3 sequences; about 9.4% were seen once. This CDR3 has 15 residues. V lost 1 base to trimming and J lost 3 bases; unmatched junction nucleotides: 3. The germline V gene encodes CDR1 SGHNT and CDR2 YENEEA. This clonotype was counted a few times. The antigen is unknown. Overall study results and limits: Invariant populations such as MAIT and iNKT cells could partly muddle zero-insertion analyses. Sharing of beta out-of-frame sequences by twins showed a weaker excess.

These data were also reused for a study on yellow fever vaccine responses in identical twins.

The chain carries TRBV11-3 and TRBJ2-1, with 7 bases matching TRBD1. Sequencing was done on a sample of PBMCs. The source is a woman aged 18 to 35 in good health. The CDR3 region has the DNA TGTGCCAGCAGCTTAGGGACAGGAATCTACAATGAGCAGTTCTTC. Translation gives CASSLGTGIYNEQFF.